These 11 T cell receptor beta chains were all obtained from the same sample, sequenced in a study of CD8+CD57+ T cells in acquired aplastic anemia. Genomic DNA, the template, was used for profiling of the TCR beta VDJ and CDR3. TCRdb analysed the reads with MiXCR anew, one entry per CDR3 protein. The table includes 150,000 or so distinct CDR3 sequences, roughly half detected once. All patients picked for sequencing had shown, by flow cytometry, an expansion of CD8+CD57+ cells. Sequenced sample: sorted CD4+, CD8+, or CD8+CD57+ T cells (not recorded which) from PBMCs. Receptors originate from a human donor with aplastic anemia.

The chain is built from TRBV2 and TRBJ2-7; either TRBD1 or TRBD2 may fit D (5 bases each). The CDR3 is 14 amino acids. Trimming stripped 7 bases from V and 6 bases from J, with 19 bases between. Germline CDR1 and CDR2: SNHLY and FYNNEI. The DNA for the CDR3 is TGTGCCAGCATGGTAGAGGCAGGGACGGGCGAGCAGTACTTC. This translates into CASMVEAGTGEQYF. Based on the CDR3 plus reference TRBV2 and TRBJ2-7, the full variable domain is EPEVTQTPSHQVTQMGQEVILRCVPISNHLYFYWYRQILGQKVEFLVSFYNNEISEKSEIFDDQFSVERPDGSNFTLKIRSTKLEDSAMYFCASMVEAGTGEQYFGPGTRLTVT.

For the CDR3, the DNA is TGTGCCAGCAGCTTAGATGTGGGACTAGACTACGAGCAGTACTTC. Residues: CASSLDVGLDYEQYF. The chain joins TRBV11-2 to TRBJ2-7; 8 bases line up with TRBD2. The V gene end was trimmed by 0 bases and the J gene end by 3 bases; junction bases not matched to a gene: 4. The CDR3 consists of 15 residues. Germline V gives CDR1 SGHAT, CDR2 FQNNGV.

This clonotype showed up many times. The rearrangement uses TRBV15 and TRBJ2-1, with 8 nucleotides matching TRBD1. With V trimmed by 5 bases and J by 0 bases, 3 bases remained unmatched. The germline V gene encodes CDR1 LNHNV and CDR2 YYDKDF (reference sequence). This CDR3 has 15 amino acids. The CDR3 loop reads CATSRGTGSYNEQFF. In nucleotides, the CDR3 is TGTGCCACCAGCCGGGGGACAGGCTCCTACAATGAGCAGTTCTTC.

This clonotype has a count of ten or more. The V and J genes are TRBV9 and TRBJ1-4, with TRBD1 as a possible D gene (5 bases). CDR1 is SGDLS, CDR2 YYNGEE, per germline. V lost 2 bases, J lost 2 bases, and 10 bases lay in between. CDR3 size: 15 residues. CDR3 nucleotides: TGTGCCAGCAGCGTTTCGACAGCCACTAATGAAAAACTGTTTTTT. This encodes CASSVSTATNEKLFF.

In this sample, this clonotype turned up once. Its ends do not fully match the called genes, so a read error is possible. The chain is built from TRBV9 and TRBJ2-3, with D hard to call. Per germline, CDR1 SGDLS and CDR2 YYNGEE. The length of the CDR3 is 12 residues. The CDR3 sequence: CTSSLLSDTQYF. CDR3 sequence (DNA): TGTACCAGCAGCCTCCTATCTGATACGCAGTATTTT. The whole variable domain, remainder taken from reference TRBV9 and TRBJ2-3, is DSGVTQTPKHLITATGQRVTLRCSPRSGDLSVYWYQQSLDQGLQFLIQYYNGEERAKGNILERFSAQQFPDLHSELNLSSLELGDSALYFCTSSLLSDTQYFGPGTRLTVL.

This clonotype was recorded many times. The rearrangement links TRBV7-2 to TRBJ2-4; D is possibly TRBD1 (5 bases). The V end was cut by 6 bases, the J end by 11 bases, with 14 bases between. Germline assignment: CDR1 SGHTA and CDR2 FQGNSA. The CDR3 loop spans 12 amino acids. The CDR3 DNA sequence: TGTGCCAGCAGTTACCAAGACAGTCTTCAGTACTTC. Its protein is CASSYQDSLQYF.

This chain connects TRBV20-1 to TRBJ2-7; tentatively, D is TRBD1 (6 bases). V lost 1 base and J lost 9, with 13 bases in between. CDR3 length: 12 residues. Germline V gives CDR1 DFQATT, CDR2 SNEGSKA (reference sequence). The CDR3 here is CSARGWTEGQYF. In nucleotides, the CDR3 is TGCAGTGCTAGAGGGTGGACAGAGGGGCAGTACTTC.

The rearrangement joins TRBV10-1 to TRBJ2-5, with D unclear. Trimming shortened V by 0 bases and J by 4 bases, and 15 bases separated the two germline ends. There are 16 residues in the CDR3. Per the germline V gene, CDR1 is WNHNN and CDR2 is SYGVQD (reference sequence). The CDR3 region is CASSESRGSGRETQYF. The DNA for the CDR3 is TGCGCCAGCAGTGAGTCCCGCGGATCGGGCAGAGAGACCCAGTACTTC.

V gene TRBV7-9 combines with J gene TRBJ1-4, with D uncertain. The V end lost 6 bases, the J end lost 5 bases, and 10 bases lay between the germline ends. The CDR3 consists of 13 residues. The germline gives CDR1 SEHNR, CDR2 FQNEAQ (reference sequence). The CDR3 protein is CASSPSWNEKLFF. CDR3 nucleotide sequence: TGTGCCAGCAGTCCTTCATGGAATGAAAAACTGTTTTTT.

The gene calls are TRBV19 and TRBJ2-3; no reliable D call. V shed 2 bases and J shed 0 bases, with 12 bases lying between them. CDR1 LNHDA and CDR2 SQIVND come from the germline V gene (reference sequence). The CDR3 loop spans 16 amino acids. CDR3 in amino acids: CASSIITGPSTDTQYF. Written as DNA, the CDR3 is TGTGCCAGTAGTATAATCACGGGCCCGAGCACAGATACGCAGTATTTT.

Regarding this clonotype: This may come from a read error, since a much larger clone is one base off. The chain is built from TRBV12-3 or TRBV12-4 and TRBJ2-3, with D hard to call. The CDR3 is 13 residues long. V was cut by 6 bases and J by 2 bases, with 9 bases left in between. The CDR3 protein is CASSLLPTDTQYF. CDR3 nucleotides: TGTGCCAGCAGCCTCCTCCCCACAGATACGCAGTATTTT.